These 6 T cell receptor beta chains were sequenced from one sample in a study of T cell responses to AZD1222 COVID-19 vaccine. Profiling relied on immunoSEQ multiplex PCR, and the TCRdb table lists in-frame clones only, not all of them. The sample shows some 200,000 clones, roughly nine tenths of them seen only once. Sequencing was performed on peripheral blood, taken 28 days after the second AZD1222 dose. The receptors were sampled from an adult who received the AZD1222 COVID-19 vaccine.

This chain links TRBV19 with TRBJ1-1; 7 bases fit TRBD1. Trimming at V came to 3 bases and at J to 1 base, leaving 5 bases not matched to a gene. CDR3 length equals 15 residues. The V gene's germline CDR1 is LNHDA and CDR2 SQIVND (reference sequence). CDR3: CASSIRGGANTEAFF. The CDR3 DNA is TGTGCCAGTAGTATCAGAGGGGGCGCGAACACTGAAGCTTTCTTT.

This chain uses TRBV3-1 (or the pseudogene TRBV3-2) with TRBJ2-5; no clear D gene. V lost 0 bases and J 4 bases, leaving 12 bases between the germline ends. CDR1 and CDR2 from the germline V gene are LGHDT and YNNKEL (reference sequence). The CDR3 extends over 15 amino acids. The CDR3 coding sequence is TGTGCCAGCAGCCAAGATGAAGCTATGCGAGAGACCCAGTACTTC. Protein product: CASSQDEAMRETQYF.

The V call is TRBV11-2, the J call TRBJ1-1; TRBD1 might be the D (5 bases). The V gene's germline CDR1 is SGHAT and CDR2 FQNNGV. This CDR3 is 15 amino acids long. Trimming shortened V by 7 bases and J by 1 base, and 16 bases separated the two germline ends. The CDR3 reads CASTLWGIPNTEAFF. In nucleotides, the CDR3 is TGTGCCAGCACACTGTGGGGGATTCCGAACACTGAAGCTTTCTTT.

The V and J genes are TRBV5-4 and TRBJ1-2; D gene uncertain. The CDR3 loop spans 16 amino acids. The germline gives CDR1 SGHNT, CDR2 YYREEE (reference sequence). V lost 2 bases and J lost 4, with 18 bases in between. The CDR3 region has the DNA TGTGCCAGCAGCTTCGGCCAGGCGCTATTCATCTATGGCTACACCTTC. As protein: CASSFGQALFIYGYTF.

The chain joins TRBV27 to TRBJ1-2, with 10 bases fitting TRBD1. V shed 6 bases and J 0 bases; nucleotides not matched to a gene: 4. Germline CDR1 MNHEY, CDR2 SMNVEV (reference sequence). The CDR3 runs 15 residues. Written as DNA, the CDR3 is TGTGCCAGCAGGCGGACAGGGGGGCCTAACTATGGCTACACCTTC. It translates to CASRRTGGPNYGYTF.

The chain uses TRBV20-1 and TRBJ1-2; D is perhaps TRBD1 (5 bases). The V end lost 5 bases, the J end lost 2 bases, and 6 bases lay between the germline ends. The CDR3 sequence is 11 residues long. Germline V gene sequence: CDR1 DFQATT, CDR2 SNEGSKA (reference sequence). CDR3: CSARDNYGYTF. As DNA, the CDR3 is TGCAGTGCTCGGGACAACTATGGCTACACCTTC.